This TCR beta chain was profiled in a study of cytomegalovirus exposure and HLA in healthy donors. The study, taken as a whole, reports: Reports described diagnosis of cytomegalovirus status by the classifier as highly specific and sensitive. Productive rates of about 87% or about 30% were seen for most TCR beta V segments in an earlier analysis.

Both 60 Vbeta primers and 13 Jbeta primers went into the PCR. TCRdb keeps only in-frame clones here, not all; method: immunoSEQ multiplex PCR. The top ten hold over 0.65% of the sample, which has some 150,000 clones, approximately 81% seen once. This clone has a handful of counts. The antigen is unknown. Looked up from germline, CDR1 is GTSNPN and CDR2 is SVGIG (reference sequence). J lost 3 bases, V lost 3 bases, and 4 bases had no gene match. The CDR3 loop spans 14 amino acids. The gene calls are TRBV30 and TRBJ2-1; 8 nucleotides match TRBD2. Source material: PBMCs. The sequence derives from a woman aged 18-30 years in good health and CMV-seronegative. CDR3 sequence reads: CAWRRSGIYNEQFF. The CDR3 DNA reads as TGTGCCTGGAGACGTAGCGGGATCTACAATGAGCAGTTCTTC.